Following are 22 T cell receptor beta chains from one sample sequenced in a study of T cells in Graves' hyperthyroidism and ophthalmopathy. Using RNA transcripts as the source, TCR beta CDR3 regions were amplified. HTBI primers were employed in a first-round RT-PCR of the TCR CDR3. TCRdb re-derived calls from the multiplex PCR reads in MiXCR, one entry per CDR3 protein. The data hold 300,000 or so distinct CDR3 sequences, with around a sixth observed a single time. The sequenced sample was blood. These receptors all stem from a woman aged 50 to 60 with Graves' hyperthyroidism.

This clonotype was counted at least ten times. The chain employs TRBV7-3 and TRBJ2-1; 9 bases match TRBD1. The germline CDR1 and CDR2 sequences are SGHTA and FQGTGA. This CDR3 contains 15 residues. V gave up 1 base and J gave up 7 bases; unmatched junction bases: 5. The CDR3 loop is CASSLMGQGTNEQFF. The CDR3 coding sequence is TGTGCCAGCAGCTTAATGGGACAGGGAACTAATGAGCAGTTCTTC.

The table lists this clonotype with many counts. J is TRBJ1-1 and V is TRBV6-1; D uncertain. The CDR3 is 13 amino acids. Per the germline V gene, CDR1 is MNHNS and CDR2 is SASEGT. The V gene lost 4 bases and the J gene lost 1 base, with 7 bases spanning the gap. CDR3 DNA: TGTGCCAGCAGTGTTACAGCGAACACTGAAGCTTTCTTT. It encodes CASSVTANTEAFF.

Notes on this clonotype: A much larger clone sits a single nucleotide away, making a read error possible. The V and J genes are TRBV15 and TRBJ1-1, with 11 nucleotides matching TRBD1. The V gene's germline CDR1 is LNHNV and CDR2 YYDKDF (reference sequence). Trimming cost V 0 bases and J 7 bases; bases outside gene matches: 13. The CDR3 is 18 residues long. The CDR3 DNA is TGTGCCACCAGCAGAGATCCTAGGGACAGGGGGTCGGACATTGAAGCTTTCTTT. This sequence encodes CATSRDPRDRGSDIEAFF.

Regarding this clonotype: With a much larger clone just one base away, this may be a read error. The chain recombines TRBV28 with TRBJ2-6; D is perhaps TRBD2 (5 bases). The CDR3 covers 15 residues. CDR1 is MDHEN and CDR2 is SYDVKM in the germline V gene. Trimming left V 6 bases short and J 3 bases short, with 12 bases between. The CDR3: CASRIQSGGANVLTF. The CDR3, as DNA: TGTGCCAGCAGGATACAGAGCGGTGGGGCCAACGTCCTGACTTTC. Together with reference TRBV28 and TRBJ2-6, the CDR3 gives the full variable domain: DVKVTQSSRYLVKRTGEKVFLECVQDMDHENMFWYRQDPGLGLRLIYFSYDVKMKEKGDIPEGYSVSREKKERFSLILESASTNQTSMYLCASRIQSGGANVLTFGAGSRLTVL.

This clonotype was observed many times. The chain is built from TRBV3-1 and TRBJ2-7; TRBD1 matches at 9 bases. In germline, CDR1 is LGHDT, CDR2 YNNKEL (reference sequence). After removal of 7 bases from V and 5 bases from J, the junction contained 9 bases not matched to a gene. The CDR3 spans 14 residues. CDR3 loop: CASTPGTGQDEQYF. The DNA for the CDR3 is TGTGCCAGCACCCCAGGGACAGGGCAGGACGAGCAGTACTTC.

This clonotype came up many times. The V gene is TRBV18, the J gene TRBJ1-4; weak D call: TRBD1 (5 bases). Germline-derived CDR1 and CDR2 are KGHSH and LQKENI. There are 15 residues in the CDR3. V shed 4 bases and J shed 10 bases, with 19 bases lying between them. CDR3: CASSRVVETGAKLFF. The CDR3 DNA follows: TGTGCCAGCTCACGTGTGGTGGAGACCGGGGCAAAACTGTTTTTT.

The chain employs TRBV11-3 and TRBJ2-1; 9 nucleotides match TRBD1. Unmatched junction bases numbered 4, after V lost 0 bases and J lost 4 bases. Germline CDR1 SGHNT, CDR2 YENEEA. This CDR3 comprises 16 residues. The DNA of the CDR3 is TGTGCCAGCAGCTTAGACGGGACAGGGCCGTACAATGAGCAGTTCTTC. It is translated as CASSLDGTGPYNEQFF. The full variable domain, with the rest looked up from reference TRBV11-3 and TRBJ2-1, is EAGVVQSPRYKIIEKKQPVAFWCNPISGHNTLYWYLQNLGQGPELLIRYENEEAVDDSQLPKDRFSAERLKGVDSTLKIQPAELGDSAVYLCASSLDGTGPYNEQFFGPGTRLTVL.

The chain has TRBV6-2 or TRBV6-3 and TRBJ2-3; TRBD2 agrees at 9 bases. The CDR3 totals 17 residues. From germline, CDR1 is MNHEY and CDR2 SVGEGT. The V and J ends lost 5 bases and 1 base, in that order; junction bases with no gene match: 10. CDR3 coding DNA: TGTGCCAGCAGTCTTTGGGGGGCGGGGGGGGGCACAGATACGCAGTATTTT. Its protein product is CASSLWGAGGGTDTQYF.

This clonotype was observed a handful of times. The chain has TRBV28 and TRBJ1-2; possibly TRBD1 for D (6 bases). The CDR3 is 13 residues long. The germline V and J ends were trimmed by 2 bases and 7 bases, with 11 bases remaining between them. The germline V gene encodes CDR1 MDHEN and CDR2 SYDVKM. The CDR3 sequence is CASSLGGQGGYTF. The CDR3 nucleotides are TGTGCCAGCAGTTTAGGGGGGCAGGGTGGCTACACCTTC.

In this sample, this clonotype turned up many times. J is TRBJ2-7 and V is TRBV3-1; maybe TRBD1 (6 bases). Germline V gene sequence: CDR1 LGHDT, CDR2 YNNKEL (reference sequence). The V end was cut by 1 base, the J end by 7 bases, with 14 bases between. The CDR3 totals 14 residues. CDR3 in DNA: TGTGCCAGCAGCCAAGGCTCCGTAGGGGGTGAGCAGTACTTC. Encoded protein: CASSQGSVGGEQYF.

The rearrangement joins TRBV7-8 to TRBJ1-5; D not resolved. V was pared by 5 bases and J by 6 bases, with 14 bases between. Germline-derived CDR1 and CDR2 are SGHVS and FQNEAQ. CDR3 size: 14 residues. CDR3 loop: CASSRTSDSQPQHF. The CDR3 bases are TGTGCCAGCAGCAGGACCTCGGATTCTCAGCCCCAGCATTTT.

This clonotype has at least ten counts. J is TRBJ1-1 and V is TRBV7-9, with 7 bases fitting TRBD1. J gave up 0 bases and V 6 bases, and 7 bases lay outside the gene matches. The CDR3 contains 15 residues. Germline lookup yields CDR1 SEHNR and CDR2 FQNEAQ (reference sequence). The CDR3 region has the DNA TGTGCCAGCAGTTACACGGGACAGATGAACACTGAAGCTTTCTTT. Amino acids: CASSYTGQMNTEAFF.

This clonotype was counted many times. The genes are TRBV11-2 and TRBJ1-1; D is ambiguous. The V gene lost 3 bases and the J gene lost 7 bases, with 9 bases spanning the gap. Germline V gene lookup returns CDR1 SGHAT and CDR2 FQNNGV. This CDR3 is built from 12 residues. The CDR3: CASSFSGNEAFF. The CDR3 region has the DNA TGTGCCAGCAGCTTCTCCGGCAATGAAGCTTTCTTT.

This clonotype was recorded many times. The rearrangement links TRBV12-3 or TRBV12-4 to TRBJ1-1; 9 nucleotides line up with TRBD1. The CDR3 loop spans 14 amino acids. The ends lost 3 bases at V and 1 base at J; junction bases unmatched: 0. The CDR3 spells CASSLDRGNTEAFF. Here the CDR3 DNA reads TGTGCCAGCAGTTTGGACAGGGGGAACACTGAAGCTTTCTTT.

This clonotype was seen more than once but under ten times. The chain couples TRBV6-5 to TRBJ1-2; D is uncertain. Germline loops: CDR1 MNHEY, CDR2 SVGAGI. With 0 bases removed from V and 4 bases from J, the gap between germline ends came to 12 bases. This CDR3 comprises 15 residues. The CDR3 loop reads CASSYSSEVGYGYTF. The CDR3 DNA reads TGTGCCAGCAGTTACTCTTCCGAAGTTGGCTATGGCTACACCTTC.

The rearrangement links TRBV7-8 to TRBJ2-2; 8 bases line up with TRBD2. CDR1 and CDR2 from the germline V gene are SGHVS and FQNEAQ. V was clipped by 2 bases and J by 5 bases; unmatched bases: 13. CDR3 length equals 18 residues. The CDR3 loop reads CASSLSRYGGADTGELFF. CDR3 DNA sequence: TGTGCCAGCAGCTTATCGAGATACGGGGGGGCGGATACCGGGGAGCTGTTTTTT.

This clonotype has a count of ten or more. The V and J genes are TRBV11-1 and TRBJ2-1; 16 nucleotides align to TRBD2. The CDR3 runs to 17 residues. V gave up 5 bases and J gave up 10 bases; unmatched junction bases: 11. Looked up from germline, CDR1 is SGHAT and CDR2 is FQDESV (reference sequence). The CDR3 nucleotides are TGTGCCAGCAGCCGACCCGGGACTAGCGGGAGGGCCAGGGAGCAGTTCTTC. This sequence encodes CASSRPGTSGRAREQFF.

The CDR3 sequence: CASSPLEGGEAFF. CDR3 coding DNA: TGTGCCAGCAGTCCCCTGGAGGGTGGTGAAGCTTTCTTT. This chain uses TRBV12-3 or TRBV12-4 with TRBJ1-1; D remains ambiguous. Trimming took off 5 bases at V and 7 bases at J, with 14 bases between the two ends. The CDR3 runs 13 residues.

This clonotype was picked up many times. The rearrangement links TRBV28 to TRBJ2-5; no firm D call. From germline, CDR1 is MDHEN and CDR2 SYDVKM. V was trimmed by 5 bases and J by 2 bases, leaving 6 bases between them. The CDR3 covers 12 residues. CDR3 in amino acids: CASSQIQETQYF. The CDR3 nucleotides read TGTGCCAGCAGTCAGATACAAGAGACCCAGTACTTC.

This clonotype was detected a few times. The rearrangement links TRBV25-1 to TRBJ2-5; 9 bases fit TRBD2. Germline assignment: CDR1 MGHDK and CDR2 SYGVNS. Germline trimming cut 2 bases from V and 4 bases from J; bases unmatched to any gene: 5. This CDR3 spans 15 amino acids. The CDR3 coding sequence is TGTGCCAGCAGTGAACTAGCGGGGATTCGAGAGACCCAGTACTTC. Translating it yields CASSELAGIRETQYF.

Ten or more counts support this clonotype. CDR3 amino acids: CASSPDSYTEAFF. CDR3 in DNA: TGTGCCAGCAGCCCGGACAGTTACACTGAAGCTTTCTTT. The V call is TRBV7-9, the J call TRBJ1-1, with D possibly being TRBD1 (6 bases). The CDR3 covers 13 residues. Germline V gene sequence: CDR1 SEHNR, CDR2 FQNEAQ (reference sequence). V lost 5 bases, J lost 3 bases, and 10 bases lay in between.

CDR3 in amino acids: CSASKGDSGANVLTF. The CDR3 region has the DNA TGCAGTGCCTCAAAAGGGGACTCTGGGGCCAACGTCCTGACTTTC. The chain joins TRBV20-1 to TRBJ2-6; tentatively, D is TRBD1 (5 bases). The germline V gene encodes CDR1 DFQATT and CDR2 SNEGSKA (reference sequence). V lost 6 bases to trimming and J lost 0 bases, with 12 bases between them. CDR3 size: 15 residues.